The count of the clone carrying this T cell receptor (beta chain) is one. Using immunoSEQ multiplex PCR, the repertoire was profiled, and TCRdb retains in-frame clones only, with some absent. This table holds tens of thousands of clones, about nine tenths found once. CDR1 is MRHNA and CDR2 is SNTAGT in the germline V gene. CDR3 size: 13 residues. V lost 5 bases and J lost 5; bases outside the gene matches: 6. This specimen belongs to a study of T cell changes during pregnancy in multiple sclerosis. Sequenced material: CD4+ T cells from peripheral blood mononuclear cells, taken after pregnancy. The chain links TRBV6-4 to TRBJ2-7; 7 nucleotides match TRBD1. This receptor was taken from a female donor with multiple sclerosis, enrolled in a pregnancy study. The CDR3 region is CASSIDRAHEQYF. CDR3 in DNA: TGTGCCAGCAGTATCGACAGGGCTCACGAGCAGTACTTC.